This paragraph reports one T cell receptor beta chain. The sample comes from a study of OX40 agonist ivuxolimab in advanced cancers. For the study at large: Ivuxolimab, an agonist antibody against OX40 (CD134), was given to patients.

Germline CDR1 reads MNHEY; CDR2 reads SMNVEV (reference sequence). V lost 5 bases to trimming and J lost 2 bases; unmatched junction nucleotides: 4. The CDR3 has 17 amino acids. Sequencing used immunoSEQ multiplex PCR; TCRdb keeps in-frame clones, though not all of them. The profile shows about 95,000 clones, under 85% of them singletons. The sequence derives from an adult with an advanced solid tumor such as melanoma, head and neck, liver or kidney cancer. The material was CD4+ or CD8+ T cells sorted from blood, obtained in a trial of the OX40 agonist ivuxolimab. This rearrangement joins TRBV27 to TRBJ2-3, with 16 bases identical to TRBD2. The CDR3 is CASSMGLAGGPTDTQYF. The DNA of the CDR3 is TGTGCCAGCAGTATGGGACTAGCGGGAGGGCCCACAGATACGCAGTATTTT.